The T cell receptor beta chain under discussion was sequenced for a study of cytomegalovirus exposure and HLA in healthy donors. The CDR3 length is 13 residues. V was cut by 5 bases and J by 9 bases, with 14 bases left in between. CDR1 and CDR2 (germline): SGHTA, FQGNSA. Each donor was healthy, and each was a bone marrow donor. Study-level points and caveats: TRBV6-2, TRBV6-3 and some other V segments were unresolvable in 87-base-pair reads. It was reported that the classifier diagnosed cytomegalovirus status with high specificity and sensitivity in both the original and validation cohorts. Available immune exposure information was restricted to CMV serostatus only.

In regard to this clone: Its specificity is not known.

Vbeta (60) and Jbeta (13) primers were used in the PCR. The data were produced by immunoSEQ multiplex PCR, yet TCRdb's version contains in-frame clones alone and is incomplete. The data hold 150,000 to 200,000 clones, with around 83% observed a single time. The specimen sequenced was PBMCs. The chain has TRBV7-2 and TRBJ2-4, with D tentatively TRBD2 (5 bases). The sequence was obtained from a young man in good health and CMV-seropositive. The CDR3 region is CASSDGVLRIQYF. CDR3 nucleotide sequence: TGTGCCAGCAGCGACGGGGTTTTACGCATTCAGTACTTC.